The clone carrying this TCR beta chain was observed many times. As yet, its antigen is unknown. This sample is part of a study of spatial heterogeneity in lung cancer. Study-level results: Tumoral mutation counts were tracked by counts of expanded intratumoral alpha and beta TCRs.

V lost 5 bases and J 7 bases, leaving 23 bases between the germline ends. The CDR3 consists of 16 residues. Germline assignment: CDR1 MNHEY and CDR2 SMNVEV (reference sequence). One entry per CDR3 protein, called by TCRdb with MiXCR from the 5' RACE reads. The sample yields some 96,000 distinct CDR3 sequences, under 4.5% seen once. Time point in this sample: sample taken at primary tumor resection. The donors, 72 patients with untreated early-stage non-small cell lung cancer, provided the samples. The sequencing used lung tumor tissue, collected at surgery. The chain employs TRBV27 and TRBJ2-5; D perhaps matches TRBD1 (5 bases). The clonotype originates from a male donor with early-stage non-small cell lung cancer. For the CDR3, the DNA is TGTGCCAGCAGTCCACCCAGCCAGGGTCATTTGCGGACCCAGTACTTC. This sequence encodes CASSPPSQGHLRTQYF.